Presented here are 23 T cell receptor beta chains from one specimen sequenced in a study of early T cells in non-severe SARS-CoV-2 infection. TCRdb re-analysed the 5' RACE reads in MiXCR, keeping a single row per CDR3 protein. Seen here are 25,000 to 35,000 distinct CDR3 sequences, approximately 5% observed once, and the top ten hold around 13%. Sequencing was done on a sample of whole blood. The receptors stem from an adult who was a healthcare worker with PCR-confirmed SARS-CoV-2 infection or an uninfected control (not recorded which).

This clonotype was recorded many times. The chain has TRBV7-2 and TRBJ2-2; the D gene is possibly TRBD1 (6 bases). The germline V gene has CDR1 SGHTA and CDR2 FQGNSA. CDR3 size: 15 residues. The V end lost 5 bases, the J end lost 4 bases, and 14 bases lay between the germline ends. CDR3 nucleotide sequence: TGTGCCAGCAGCATAATGACAGGAGGCACCGGGGAGCTGTTTTTT. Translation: CASSIMTGGTGELFF.

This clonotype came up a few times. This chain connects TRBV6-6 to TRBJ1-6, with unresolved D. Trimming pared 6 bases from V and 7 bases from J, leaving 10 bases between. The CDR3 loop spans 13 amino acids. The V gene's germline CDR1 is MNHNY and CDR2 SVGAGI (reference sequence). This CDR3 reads CASRKDGNSPLHF. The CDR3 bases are TGTGCCAGCAGGAAGGACGGGAATTCACCCCTCCACTTT.

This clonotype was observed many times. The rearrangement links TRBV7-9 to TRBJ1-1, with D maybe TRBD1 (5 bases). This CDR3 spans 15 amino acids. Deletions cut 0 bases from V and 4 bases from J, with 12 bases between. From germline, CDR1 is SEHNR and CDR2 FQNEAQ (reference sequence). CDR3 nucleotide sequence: TGTGCCAGCAGCTTAGCTGGGGCCGGGGGCACTGAAGCTTTCTTT. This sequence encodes CASSLAGAGGTEAFF.

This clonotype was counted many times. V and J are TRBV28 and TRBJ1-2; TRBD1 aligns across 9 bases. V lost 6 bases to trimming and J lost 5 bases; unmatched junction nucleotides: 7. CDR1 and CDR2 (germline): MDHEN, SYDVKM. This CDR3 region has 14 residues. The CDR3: CASRTGTGWYGYTF. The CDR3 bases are TGTGCCAGCAGGACCGGGACAGGGTGGTATGGCTACACCTTC.

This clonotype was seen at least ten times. CDR3 DNA sequence: TGTGCCAGCAGCCAAAATCTAGCGGTGGCAGATACGCAGTATTTT. It encodes CASSQNLAVADTQYF. The chain links TRBV3-1 to TRBJ2-3; 7 positions agree with TRBD2. Germline loops: CDR1 LGHDT, CDR2 YNNKEL (reference sequence). The J segment lost 4 bases and the V segment lost 2 bases, leaving 6 bases of the junction unmatched. The CDR3 runs to 15 residues.

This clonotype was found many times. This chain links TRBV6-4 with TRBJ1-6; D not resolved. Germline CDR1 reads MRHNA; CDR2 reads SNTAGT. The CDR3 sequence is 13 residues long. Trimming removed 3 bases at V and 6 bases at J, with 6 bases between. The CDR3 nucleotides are TGTGCCAGCAGTGAGCGGTTTAATTCACCCCTCCACTTT. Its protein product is CASSERFNSPLHF.

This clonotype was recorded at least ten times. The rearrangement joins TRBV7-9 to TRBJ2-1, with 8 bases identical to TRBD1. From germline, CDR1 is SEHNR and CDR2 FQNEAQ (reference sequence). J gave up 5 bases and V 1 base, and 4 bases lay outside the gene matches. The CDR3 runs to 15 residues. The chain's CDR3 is CASSLVRTGNNEQFF. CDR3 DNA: TGTGCCAGCAGCTTAGTCCGGACAGGGAACAATGAGCAGTTCTTC.

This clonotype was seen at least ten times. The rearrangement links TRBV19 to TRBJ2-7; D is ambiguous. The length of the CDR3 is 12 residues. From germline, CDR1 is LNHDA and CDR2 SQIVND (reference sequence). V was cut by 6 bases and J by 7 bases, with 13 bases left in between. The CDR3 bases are TGTGCCAGTAGGAAACCCACCGGGGAGCAGTACTTC. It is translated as CASRKPTGEQYF.

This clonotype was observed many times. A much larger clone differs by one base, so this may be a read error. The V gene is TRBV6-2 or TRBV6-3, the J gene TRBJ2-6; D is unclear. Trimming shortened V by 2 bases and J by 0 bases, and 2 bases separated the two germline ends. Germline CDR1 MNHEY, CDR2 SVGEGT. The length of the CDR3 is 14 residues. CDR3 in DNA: TGTGCCAGCAGTTACAGCTCTGGGGCCAACGTCCTGACTTTC. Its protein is CASSYSSGANVLTF.

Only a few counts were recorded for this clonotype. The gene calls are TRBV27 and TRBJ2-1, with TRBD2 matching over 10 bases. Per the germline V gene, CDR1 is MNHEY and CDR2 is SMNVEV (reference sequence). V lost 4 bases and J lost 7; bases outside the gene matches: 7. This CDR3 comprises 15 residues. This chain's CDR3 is CASSSLAGALNEQFF. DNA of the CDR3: TGTGCCAGCAGTTCGCTAGCGGGGGCCCTGAATGAGCAGTTCTTC.

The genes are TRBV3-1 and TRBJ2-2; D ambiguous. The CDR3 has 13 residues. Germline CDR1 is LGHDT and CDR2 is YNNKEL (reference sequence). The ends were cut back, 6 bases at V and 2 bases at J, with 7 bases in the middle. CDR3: CASRLGNTGELFF. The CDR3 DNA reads TGTGCCAGCAGGCTTGGCAACACCGGGGAGCTGTTTTTT.

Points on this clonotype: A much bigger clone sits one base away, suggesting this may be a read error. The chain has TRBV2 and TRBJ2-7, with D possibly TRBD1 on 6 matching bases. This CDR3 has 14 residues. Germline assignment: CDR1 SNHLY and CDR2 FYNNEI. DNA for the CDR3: TGTCCCAGCAGTGTGACAGGTAAAACTACCGAGCAGTACTTC. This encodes CPSSVTGKTTEQYF.

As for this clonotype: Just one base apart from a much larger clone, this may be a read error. In nucleotides, the CDR3 is TGTGCCAGCAGTGAAACTCCCGGAAGGTATATGCAGTATTTT. Residues: CASSETPGRYMQYF. The genes are TRBV6-1 and TRBJ2-3; D unclear. Trimming removed 2 bases from V and 11 bases from J, with 17 bases in between. CDR1 MNHNS and CDR2 SASEGT come from the germline V gene. The CDR3 consists of 14 residues.

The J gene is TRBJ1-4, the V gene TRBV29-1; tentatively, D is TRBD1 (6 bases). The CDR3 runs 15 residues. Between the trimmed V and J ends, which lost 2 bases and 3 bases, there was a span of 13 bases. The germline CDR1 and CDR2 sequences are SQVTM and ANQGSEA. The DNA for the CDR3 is TGCAGCGTTGAAACGGTGCGACAGGCTAATGAAAAACTGTTTTTT. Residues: CSVETVRQANEKLFF.

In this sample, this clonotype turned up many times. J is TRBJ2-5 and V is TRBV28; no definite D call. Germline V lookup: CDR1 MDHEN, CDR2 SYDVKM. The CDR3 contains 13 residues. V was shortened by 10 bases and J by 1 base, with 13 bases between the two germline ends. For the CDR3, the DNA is TGTGCCACCCTGGTGGATGGCCAAGAGACCCAGTACTTC. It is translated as CATLVDGQETQYF.

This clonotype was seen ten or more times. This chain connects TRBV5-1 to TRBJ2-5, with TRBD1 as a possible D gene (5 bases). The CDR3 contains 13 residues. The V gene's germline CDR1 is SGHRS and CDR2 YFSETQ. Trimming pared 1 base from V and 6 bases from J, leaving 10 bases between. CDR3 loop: CASSLFVGQTQYF. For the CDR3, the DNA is TGCGCCAGCAGCTTGTTCGTGGGGCAGACCCAGTACTTC.

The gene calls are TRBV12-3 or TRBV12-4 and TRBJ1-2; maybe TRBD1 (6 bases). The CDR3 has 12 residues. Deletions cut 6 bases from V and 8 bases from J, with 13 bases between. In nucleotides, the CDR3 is TGTGCCAGCAGGTTTGGGGGGCGCGGCTACACCTTC. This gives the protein CASRFGGRGYTF.

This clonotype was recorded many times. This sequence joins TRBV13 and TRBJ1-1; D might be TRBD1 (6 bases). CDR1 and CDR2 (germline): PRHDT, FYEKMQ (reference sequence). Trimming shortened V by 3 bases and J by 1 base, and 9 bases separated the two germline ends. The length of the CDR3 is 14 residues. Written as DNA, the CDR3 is TGTGCCAGCAGCTTCGCAGGGGAGAACACTGAAGCTTTCTTT. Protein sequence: CASSFAGENTEAFF. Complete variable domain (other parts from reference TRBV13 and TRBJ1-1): AAGVIQSPRHLIKEKRETATLKCYPIPRHDTVYWYQQGPGQDPQFLISFYEKMQSDKGSIPDRFSAQQFSDYHSELNMSSLELGDSALYFCASSFAGENTEAFFGQGTRLTVV.

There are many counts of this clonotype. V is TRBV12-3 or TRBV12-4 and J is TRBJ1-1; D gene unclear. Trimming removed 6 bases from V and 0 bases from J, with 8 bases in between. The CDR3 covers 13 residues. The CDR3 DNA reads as TGTGCCAGCAGCACTACAGTGAACACTGAAGCTTTCTTT. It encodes CASSTTVNTEAFF.

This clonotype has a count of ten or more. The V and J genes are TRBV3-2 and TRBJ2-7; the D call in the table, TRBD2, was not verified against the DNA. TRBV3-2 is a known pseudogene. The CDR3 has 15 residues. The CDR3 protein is CASSQDTSPPHEQYF. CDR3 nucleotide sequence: TGTGCCAGCAGCCAAGATACTAGTCCCCCACACGAGCAGTACTTC.

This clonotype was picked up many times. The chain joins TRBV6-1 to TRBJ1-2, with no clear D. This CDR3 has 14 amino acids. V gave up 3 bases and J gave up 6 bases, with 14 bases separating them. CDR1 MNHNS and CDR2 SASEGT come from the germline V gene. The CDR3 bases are TGTGCCAGCAGTGATTTTCCAAAGACCAATGGCTACACCTTC. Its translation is CASSDFPKTNGYTF.

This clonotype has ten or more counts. CDR3 region: CSARDHRGVLEQYF. CDR3 nucleotides: TGCAGTGCTAGAGATCACCGGGGGGTTCTCGAGCAGTACTTC. The gene calls are TRBV20-1 and TRBJ2-7, with 7 bases identical to TRBD2. The V gene's germline CDR1 is DFQATT and CDR2 SNEGSKA (reference sequence). V lost 0 bases, J lost 6 bases, and 8 bases stayed unmatched. CDR3 length equals 14 residues.

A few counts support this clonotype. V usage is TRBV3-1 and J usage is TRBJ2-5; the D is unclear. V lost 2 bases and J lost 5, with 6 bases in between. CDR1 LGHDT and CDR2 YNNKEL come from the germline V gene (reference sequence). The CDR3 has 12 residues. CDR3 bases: TGTGCCAGCAGCCAATTCGGGGAGACCCAGTACTTC. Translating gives CASSQFGETQYF.